These T cell receptor beta chains were read from a single sample in a study of blood T cells in healthy people across ages. Each CDR3 protein is one row after TCRdb ran MiXCR on the 5' RACE reads. The table has 1.5 million to 2 million distinct CDR3 sequences, 28% seen once. The sequenced sample consisted of blood. Receptors were obtained from a woman aged 25 to 39 in good health. The CDR3 runs from the conserved cysteine through the conserved F or W. The D gene is left open where the match is weak. The listing skips clone size in some rows; elsewhere it reads once, few, many or a size class.

j_call v_call clone_size d_call cdr3_nt cdr3_aa
TRBJ2-5 TRBV12-3/TRBV12-4 NA NA TGTGCCAGCAGTTTAGCGATGTCTGCCTGGGAGACCCAGTACTTC CASSLAMSAWETQYF
TRBJ2-5 TRBV12-3/TRBV12-4 few NA TGTGCCAGCAGTTTAATCCCGGATTGGGGCGAGAAGACCCAGTACTTC CASSLIPDWGEKTQYF
TRBJ2-3 TRBV12-3/TRBV12-4 few NA TGTGCCAGCAGTTTAAGGGGAGCGCTTAGCACAGATACGCAGTATTTT CASSLRGALSTDTQYF
TRBJ2-1 TRBV7-6 NA NA TGTGCCACAACCCGGGCAGGGGGAGGGCCGGGTGAGCAGTTCTTC CATTRAGGGPGEQFF
TRBJ2-5 TRBV12-3/TRBV12-4 few TRBD2 TGTGCCAGCAGTTTCGGCGGGAGTGGCCGGGAGACCCAGTACTTC CASSFGGSGRETQYF
TRBJ2-7 TRBV30 few NA TGTGCCTGGGGGACCTGGGGCGAGCAGTACTTC CAWGTWGEQYF
TRBJ2-2 TRBV9 NA TRBD1 TGTGCCAGCACGGCCGGACAGGGGGCGGGTACCGGGGAGCTGTTTTTT CASTAGQGAGTGELFF
TRBJ1-2 TRBV6-5 many TRBD1 TGTGCCAGCAGTTACTCGACAGGGATTGGTGGCTACACCTTC CASSYSTGIGGYTF
TRBJ2-2 TRBV29-1 few TRBD2 TGCAGCGGTGGACTAGATACCACCGGGGAGCTGTTTTTT CSGGLDTTGELFF
TRBJ1-5 TRBV20-1 NA TRBD1 TGCAGTGCGACAGGGGGAGGTCAGCCCCAGCATTTT CSATGGGQPQHF
TRBJ1-4 TRBV14 NA NA TGTGCCAGCAGCCAAGAGTCGGGGCTGCTCGAAAAACTGTTTTTT CASSQESGLLEKLFF
TRBJ2-3 TRBV6-2/TRBV6-3 NA NA TGTGCCAGCAGTGACGATATCGGATCCACAGATACACAGTATTTT CASSDDIGSTDTQYF
TRBJ1-2 TRBV10-3 NA NA TGTGCCATCAAAGAGGAGGAAGGTGGCTACACCTTC CAIKEEEGGYTF
TRBJ2-5 TRBV6-6 many NA TGTGCCAGCAGTTACGGCAGGGAGCGGGAGACCCAGTACTTC CASSYGRERETQYF
TRBJ2-5 TRBV7-2 NA TRBD2 TGTGCCAGCAGCTACCTGGGACTAGGAGAGACCCAGTACTTC CASSYLGLGETQYF
TRBJ2-7 TRBV12-3/TRBV12-4 NA NA TGTGCCAGCAGCCGGTACGGACGAGATGGGGATGAGCAGTACTTC CASSRYGRDGDEQYF
TRBJ2-1 TRBV20-1 many TRBD2 TGCAGTGCTTCGAGCGGGGGGGTTAACAATGAGCAGTTCTTC CSASSGGVNNEQFF
TRBJ2-3 TRBV7-2 once NA TGTGCCAGCAGCTTAGGTGCGGCAGGGTGGGGAGATACGCAGTATTTT CASSLGAAGWGDTQYF
TRBJ2-1 TRBV15 few TRBD1 TGTGCCACAACCAAAGCTGACAGGGGAGAGCAGTTCTTC CATTKADRGEQFF
TRBJ2-7 TRBV30 NA NA TGTGCCTGGGCTGGGGGTTCAGGAAGCTCCTACGAGCAGTACTTC CAWAGGSGSSYEQYF
TRBJ2-5 TRBV3-1 NA NA TGTGCCAGCAGCCAATCAAGGGGGACAAGTATAGGGGAGACCCAGTACTTC CASSQSRGTSIGETQYF
TRBJ2-7 TRBV6-5 few NA TGTGCCAGCAAACATATCCGGGACCTTATGTCCTACGAGCAGTACTTC CASKHIRDLMSYEQYF
TRBJ2-1 TRBV6-2/TRBV6-3 NA NA TGTGCGCCGCACGCCGATCCCCCCGATGAGCAGTTCTTC CAPHADPPDEQFF
TRBJ2-7 TRBV5-1 NA NA TGCGCCAGCAGCTGCTACCAGCAGGGCCCCTACGAGCAGTACTTC CASSCYQQGPYEQYF
TRBJ1-2 TRBV30 many TRBD1 TGTGCCTGGAGTCCGACAGGGTCGACTGATTACACTCGTGGGTACACCTTC CAWSPTGSTDYTRGYTF
TRBJ2-3 TRBV19 few NA TGTGCCAGTACTCTCAGCGCTTGGAGCACAGATACGCAGTATTTT CASTLSAWSTDTQYF
TRBJ2-1 TRBV28 NA TRBD2 TGTGCCAGCAACCCTTTGAGGCCACGCAGCGGGAGGGGTCATGAGCAGTTCTTC CASNPLRPRSGRGHEQFF
TRBJ2-5 TRBV6-6 many NA TGTGCCAGCACGGGGGCGGCTCAGGGGATCCAAGAGACCCAGTACTTC CASTGAAQGIQETQYF
TRBJ2-5 TRBV2 few TRBD2 TGTGCCAGCAGTGAAAGCGGGGGGATCCAAGAGGCCCAGTACTTC CASSESGGIQEAQYF
TRBJ1-1 TRBV7-8 few NA TGTGCCAGCAGCTTAGTTGAGCAATTGAGCACTGAAGCTTTCTTT CASSLVEQLSTEAFF
TRBJ2-7 TRBV5-4 few NA TGTGCCAGCAGCAACGGTAAAAGTGGCCAGAGAGTCGAGCAGTACTTC CASSNGKSGQRVEQYF
TRBJ2-1 TRBV12-3/TRBV12-4 NA NA TGTGCCAGCCAGGACAGACTAATTTACAATGAGCGGTTCTTC CASQDRLIYNERFF
TRBJ2-1 TRBV7-9 NA NA TGTGCCAGCAGCACCCACCTAGGGCCTCCCGGTGATAAGCAGTTCTTC CASSTHLGPPGDKQFF
TRBJ2-1 TRBV20-1 few TRBD2 TGCAGTGCTAGAGCCCTGAAGGGTAAAGCGGGGGTGTTGAATGAGCAGTTCTTC CSARALKGKAGVLNEQFF
TRBJ2-7 TRBV3-1 NA NA TGTGCCAGCAGCCAAGACACCGGGACCAGGATAAGGGAGCAGTACTTC CASSQDTGTRIREQYF
TRBJ2-5 TRBV5-1 many TRBD1 TGTGCCAGCAGTACAGGGGGCGGGGAGACCCAGTACTTC CASSTGGGETQYF
TRBJ2-1 TRBV21-1 few NA TGTGCCAGCAGCAAAGCGAGGGGGCTCCTAGCGGGGGGCCAACAGTTCTTC CASSKARGLLAGGQQFF
TRBJ1-5 TRBV6-6 many NA TGTGCCAGCAGTGCAGGGGCCTCCAATCAGCCCCAGCATTTT CASSAGASNQPQHF
TRBJ2-1 TRBV15 many NA TGTGCCACCAGCAGAAATAGTGACTATGAGCAGTTCTTC CATSRNSDYEQFF
TRBJ2-3 TRBV20-1 NA NA TGCAGTGCTGGCAGCGGATACACAGATACGCAGTATTTT CSAGSGYTDTQYF
TRBJ2-5 TRBV5-1 few NA TGCGCCAGCAGCTTGGGTAGGACTGGGCCGGGGGAGCAGTACTTC CASSLGRTGPGEQYF
TRBJ1-2 TRBV19 NA NA TGTGCCAGTAGTCCGAGATTGGGGACCAACTCTGGCTACACCTTC CASSPRLGTNSGYTF
TRBJ1-1 TRBV4-1 few NA TGCGCCAGCAGCGACCCGAGACAGAACACTGAAGCTTTCTTT CASSDPRQNTEAFF
TRBJ2-5 TRBV20-1 NA TRBD2 TGCAGTGCTTGGGGGGGACTAGCGGGGACGAATGAGCAGTACTTC CSAWGGLAGTNEQYF
TRBJ2-5 TRBV20-1 few TRBD1 TGCAGTGCCCCGGGACAGGGGGCGTCGGAGCAGTACTTC CSAPGQGASEQYF
TRBJ1-4 TRBV29-1 few TRBD1 TGCAGCGTGGGGCAGGGGGAAGAAAAACTGTTTTTT CSVGQGEEKLFF
TRBJ2-2 TRBV20-1 few TRBD2 TGCAGTGCTAGAGCCCCGGGACTAGCGGGAGGGGGCGGGGAGCTGTTTTTT CSARAPGLAGGGGELFF
TRBJ2-7 TRBV6-1 few TRBD1 TGTGCCAGCAGTGGACAGGGATGGGCCTCCTACGAGCAGTACTTC CASSGQGWASYEQYF
TRBJ1-6 TRBV7-2 many NA TGTGCCAGCAGCTTTGGGGAACCCCTCCACTTT CASSFGEPLHF
TRBJ2-7 TRBV7-2 few NA TGTGCCAGCAGTCCTCAGTACTACGAGCAGTACTTC CASSPQYYEQYF
TRBJ1-2 TRBV12-3/TRBV12-4 NA NA TGTGCCAGCAGCTCCCTCGCCTGGGGCGACGGCTACACCTTC CASSSLAWGDGYTF